The T cell receptor gamma chain described here comes from a study of gamma delta lymphoproliferative disorders and STAT genes. At the level of the study: Gamma-chain libraries were built from at least 50 ng of genomic DNA with the LymphoTrack Dx TCRG Assay. Delta-chain libraries followed the EuroClonality-NGS standard operating procedure.

TCRdb re-called the multiplex PCR reads via CATT. This sample carries around 2,000 gamma-chain clones, about 10% of them seen once, and the ten largest clones take roughly 18%. Genomic DNA from isolated PBMCs served as the sequencing template. There are a few counts of this clone. Its antigen is not known. The protein recorded in TCRdb matches a much larger clone and deviates from this DNA's translation at residue 3, suggesting a read error; the protein here is obtained by translating the DNA. General study findings and limits: Nearly all major patient gamma and delta clonotypes were public. Whether leukemic clones are public or private remains unconfirmed.

There are 13 residues in the CDR3. This sequence joins TRGV10 and TRGJP1. Here the J gene came from matching the DNA to germline, since TCRdb omits it. Being an ORF, TRGV10 has a function that is uncertain. Sequencing was performed on blood. This clonotype was obtained from a human donor in good health. The DNA of the CDR3 is TGTGCTGTGTGGGAACACACTGGTTGGTTCAAGATATTT. Protein product: CAVWEHTGWFKIF.